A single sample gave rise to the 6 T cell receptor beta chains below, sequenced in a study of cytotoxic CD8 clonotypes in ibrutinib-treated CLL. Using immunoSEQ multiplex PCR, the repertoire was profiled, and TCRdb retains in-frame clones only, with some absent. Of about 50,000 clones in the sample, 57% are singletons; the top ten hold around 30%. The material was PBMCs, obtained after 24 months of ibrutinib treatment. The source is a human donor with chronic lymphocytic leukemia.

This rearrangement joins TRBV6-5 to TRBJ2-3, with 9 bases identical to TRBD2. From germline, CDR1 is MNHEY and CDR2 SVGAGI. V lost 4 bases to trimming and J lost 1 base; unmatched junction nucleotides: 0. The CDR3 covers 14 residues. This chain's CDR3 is CASSLAGGTDTQYF. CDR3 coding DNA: TGTGCCAGCAGTTTAGCGGGGGGCACAGATACGCAGTATTTT.

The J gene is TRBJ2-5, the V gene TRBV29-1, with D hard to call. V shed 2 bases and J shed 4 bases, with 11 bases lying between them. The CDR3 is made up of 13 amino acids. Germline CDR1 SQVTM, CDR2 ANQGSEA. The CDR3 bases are TGCAGCGTTGAAAGGGCAGTCCTAGAGACCCAGTACTTC. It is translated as CSVERAVLETQYF.

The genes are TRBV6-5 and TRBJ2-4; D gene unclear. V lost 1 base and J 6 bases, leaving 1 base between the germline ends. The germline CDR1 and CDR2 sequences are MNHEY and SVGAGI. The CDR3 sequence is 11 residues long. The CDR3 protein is CASSYLNIQYF. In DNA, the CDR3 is TGTGCCAGCAGTTACTTAAACATTCAGTACTTC.

Here the CDR3 reads CASSYSPGGYGYTF. For the CDR3, the DNA is TGTGCCAGCAGTTACTCGCCAGGGGGCTATGGCTACACCTTC. The rearrangement links TRBV6-5 to TRBJ1-2; 7 bases map to TRBD1. CDR1 and CDR2 from the germline V gene are MNHEY and SVGAGI. This CDR3 has 14 amino acids. The ends lost 0 bases at V and 4 bases at J; junction bases unmatched: 2.

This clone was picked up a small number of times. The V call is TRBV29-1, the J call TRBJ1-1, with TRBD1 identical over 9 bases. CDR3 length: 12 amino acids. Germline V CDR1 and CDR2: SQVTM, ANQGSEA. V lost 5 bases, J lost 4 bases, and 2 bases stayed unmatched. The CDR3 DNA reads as TGCAGCGTTTTGACAGGGGGCACTGAAGCTTTCTTT. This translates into CSVLTGGTEAFF.

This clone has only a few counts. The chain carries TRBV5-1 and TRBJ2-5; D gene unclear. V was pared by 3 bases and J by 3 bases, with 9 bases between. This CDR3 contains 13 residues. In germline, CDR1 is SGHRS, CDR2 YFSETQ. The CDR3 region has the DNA TGCGCCAGCAGCTCGGACGGAAAAGAGACCCAGTACTTC. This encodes CASSSDGKETQYF.